Given below is one T cell receptor beta chain in context. The antigen is undetermined. The CDR3 has 15 residues. V lost 8 bases and J 4 bases, leaving 17 bases between the germline ends. Germline-derived CDR1 and CDR2 are SNHLY and FYNNEI. What was amplified from RNA transcripts were TCR beta CDR3 regions. The TCR CDR3 first-round RT-PCR relied on the HTBI primer set. TCRdb ran MiXCR on the multiplex PCR reads and lists one entry per CDR3 protein. There are roughly 300,000 distinct CDR3 sequences in the sample; roughly 18% occur only once, and around 54% lies in the top ten. The data derive from a study of T cells in Graves' hyperthyroidism and ophthalmopathy. In the study overall: Before any treatment, at initial diagnosis, peripheral blood was collected.

The source of the PBMCs was less than 12 ml of fresh peripheral blood. Study-wide results and caveats: Most thyroid clonotypes expanded above 0.001 were also detected in blood. It was a median around 6 months before onset that the model predicted ophthalmopathy.

Sequencing was performed on blood. The TCR comes from a woman aged 50 to 60 with Graves' hyperthyroidism. The V call is TRBV2, the J call TRBJ2-2; D is ambiguous. CDR3 sequence: CASVGSVVGTGELFF. The CDR3 coding sequence is TGTGCCAGCGTTGGTAGTGTAGTCGGCACCGGGGAGCTGTTTTTT.